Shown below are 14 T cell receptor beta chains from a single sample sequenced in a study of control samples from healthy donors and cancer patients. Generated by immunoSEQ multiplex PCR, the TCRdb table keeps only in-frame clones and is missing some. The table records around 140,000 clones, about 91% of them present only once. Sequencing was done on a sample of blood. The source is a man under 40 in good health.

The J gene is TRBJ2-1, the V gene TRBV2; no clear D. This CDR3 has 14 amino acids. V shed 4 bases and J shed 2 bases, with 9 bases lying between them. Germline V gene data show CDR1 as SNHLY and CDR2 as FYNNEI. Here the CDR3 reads CASSGSGTYNEQFF. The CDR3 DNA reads TGTGCCAGCAGTGGCTCGGGCACCTACAATGAGCAGTTCTTC.

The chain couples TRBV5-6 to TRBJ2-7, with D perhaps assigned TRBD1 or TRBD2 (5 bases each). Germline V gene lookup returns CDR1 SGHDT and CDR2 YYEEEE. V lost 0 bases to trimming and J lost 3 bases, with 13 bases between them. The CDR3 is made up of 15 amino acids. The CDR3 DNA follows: TGTGCCAGCAGCTTGGCCGGGACGAATTTCTACGAGCAGTACTTC. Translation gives CASSLAGTNFYEQYF.

This CDR3 reads CASSLSGQAGEAFF. DNA of the CDR3: TGTGCCAGCAGCTTATCGGGACAGGCGGGTGAAGCTTTCTTT. The chain carries TRBV9 and TRBJ1-1; 8 bases line up with TRBD1. V shed 4 bases, J shed 7 bases, and the junction held 9 bases outside the gene matches. This CDR3 is 14 amino acids long. Germline V gene data show CDR1 as SGDLS and CDR2 as YYNGEE.

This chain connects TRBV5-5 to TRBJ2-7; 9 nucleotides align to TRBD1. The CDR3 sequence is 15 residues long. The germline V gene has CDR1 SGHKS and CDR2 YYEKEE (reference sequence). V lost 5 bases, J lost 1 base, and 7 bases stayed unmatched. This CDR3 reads CASSWGTGLSYEQYF. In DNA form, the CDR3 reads TGTGCCAGCAGTTGGGGGACAGGGCTATCCTACGAGCAGTACTTC.

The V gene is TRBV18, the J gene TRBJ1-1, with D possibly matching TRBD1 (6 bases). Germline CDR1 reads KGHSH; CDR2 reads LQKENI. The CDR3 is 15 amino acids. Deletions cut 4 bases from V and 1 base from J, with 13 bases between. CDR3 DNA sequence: TGTGCCAGCTCACTTCCGGGACAACCGAACACTGAAGCTTTCTTT. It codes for CASSLPGQPNTEAFF.

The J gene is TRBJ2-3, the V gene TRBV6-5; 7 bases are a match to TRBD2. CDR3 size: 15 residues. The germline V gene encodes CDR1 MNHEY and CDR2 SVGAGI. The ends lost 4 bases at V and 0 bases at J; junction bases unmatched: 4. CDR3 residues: CASSSSGASTDTQYF. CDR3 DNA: TGTGCCAGCAGTTCCAGCGGGGCTAGCACAGATACGCAGTATTTT.

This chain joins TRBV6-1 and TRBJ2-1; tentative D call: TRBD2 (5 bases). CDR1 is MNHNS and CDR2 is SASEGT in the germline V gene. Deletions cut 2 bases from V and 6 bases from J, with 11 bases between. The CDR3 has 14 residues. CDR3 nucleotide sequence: TGTGCCAGCAGTGAACAGCGAGGGTTCAATGAGCAGTTCTTC. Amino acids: CASSEQRGFNEQFF.

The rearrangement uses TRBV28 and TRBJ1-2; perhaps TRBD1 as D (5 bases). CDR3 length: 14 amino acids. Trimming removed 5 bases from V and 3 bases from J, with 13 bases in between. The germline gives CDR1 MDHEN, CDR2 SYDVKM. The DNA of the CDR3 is TGTGCCAGCAGTGGGACCTGGAGCGACTATGGCTACACCTTC. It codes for CASSGTWSDYGYTF.

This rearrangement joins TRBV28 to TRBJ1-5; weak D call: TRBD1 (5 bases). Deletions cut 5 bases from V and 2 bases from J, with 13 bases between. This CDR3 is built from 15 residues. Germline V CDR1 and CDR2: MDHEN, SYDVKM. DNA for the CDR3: TGTGCCAGCAGTCCGCAGGGTATTCGCAATCAGCCCCAGCATTTT. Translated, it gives CASSPQGIRNQPQHF.

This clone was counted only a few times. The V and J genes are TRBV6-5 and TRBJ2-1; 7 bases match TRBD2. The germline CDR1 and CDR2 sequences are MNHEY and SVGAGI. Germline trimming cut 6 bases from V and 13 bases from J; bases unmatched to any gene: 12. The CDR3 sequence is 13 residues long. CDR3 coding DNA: TGTGCCAGCAGCGACCTCGGGGGGTTACCCCAGTTCTTC. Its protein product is CASSDLGGLPQFF.

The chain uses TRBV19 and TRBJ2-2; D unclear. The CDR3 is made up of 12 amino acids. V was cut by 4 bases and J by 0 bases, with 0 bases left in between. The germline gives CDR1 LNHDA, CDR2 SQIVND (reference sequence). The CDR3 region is CASSTNTGELFF. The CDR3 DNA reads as TGTGCCAGTAGTACGAACACCGGGGAGCTGTTTTTT.

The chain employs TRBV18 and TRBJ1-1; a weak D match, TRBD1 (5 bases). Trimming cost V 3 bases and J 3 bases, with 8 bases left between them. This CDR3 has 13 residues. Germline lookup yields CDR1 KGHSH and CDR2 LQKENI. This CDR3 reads CASSPMTDTEAFF. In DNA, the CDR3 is TGTGCCAGCTCACCTATGACAGACACTGAAGCTTTCTTT. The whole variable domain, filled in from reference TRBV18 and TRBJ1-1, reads NAGVMQNPRHLVRRRGQEARLRCSPMKGHSHVYWYRQLPEEGLKFMVYLQKENIIDESGMPKERFSAEFPKEGPSILRIQQVVRGDSAAYFCASSPMTDTEAFFGQGTRLTVV.

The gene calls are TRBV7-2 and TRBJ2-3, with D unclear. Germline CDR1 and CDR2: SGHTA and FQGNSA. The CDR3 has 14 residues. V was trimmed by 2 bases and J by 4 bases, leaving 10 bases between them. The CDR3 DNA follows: TGTGCCAGCAGCTTATCCTCTAGGGCAGATACGCAGTATTTT. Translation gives CASSLSSRADTQYF.

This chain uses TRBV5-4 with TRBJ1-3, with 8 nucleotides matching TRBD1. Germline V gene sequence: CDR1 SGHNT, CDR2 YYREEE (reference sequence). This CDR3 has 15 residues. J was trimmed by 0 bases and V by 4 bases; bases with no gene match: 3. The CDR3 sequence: CASSVGTGSGNTIYF. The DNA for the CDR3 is TGTGCCAGCAGCGTGGGGACAGGCTCTGGAAACACCATATATTTT.